The sequence of this T cell receptor beta chain was determined in a study of the immune and genomic landscape of osteosarcoma (TCRdb year 2020). Turning to the overall study: A total of around 47 pediatric and adult patients with high-grade osteosarcoma made up the overall cohort, and the median age at diagnosis was about 27 years (range roughly 5-90). Poor-risk disease was overrepresented in the cohort, as 73% of patients had an unfavorable pathologic response to standard therapy and over 60% were deceased. In the overall cohort, roughly three fifths of patients were male, and 75% to 85% had localized disease at diagnosis. The study profiled osteosarcoma specimens with whole genome, RNA and T-cell receptor sequencing plus immunohistochemistry and reverse phase protein arrays to define immunogenic potential. To characterize the osteosarcoma immunogenomic landscape, the TCR sequencing results were combined with transcriptome, protein array and immunostaining data. An explanation for the limited clinical activity of immune checkpoint inhibitors in osteosarcoma was sought in the study. Three patients contributed a couple of samples from the same tumor site. The study at large found these results: The clonality benchmarks were taken from external normal skin and healthy peripheral blood data instead of from matched normal tissue. About five cases had a single hyperexpanded clone dominating the repertoire, and all had fewer than 100 T-cell clonotypes. Although TCR productive clonality was higher in the immune-hot C3 cluster than in the cold C1 cluster, TCR productive clonality was still low overall. Along with the frozen tumor specimens, matched blood was collected from just two patients. No statistical method determined sample size because osteosarcoma is rare and all possible samples were collected. Overall, productive TCR clonality was low, with an average of 0.09 and a maximum of 0.3, which suggests limited T-cell clonal expansion.

Concerning this clone: This clone's antigen is unknown. Base qualities are missing; no much larger clone stands one base away.

V gives up 3 bases and J gives up 3 bases, and the segment between their germline ends measures 10 bases. The CDR3 holds 14 amino acids from the cysteine to the phenylalanine. Of all the DNA, just the CDR3 is kept, 42 bases in frame from base 1. In the germline V gene, CDR1 corresponds to SGHNT and CDR2 to YENEEA. TCR beta chain CDR3 regions were immunosequenced with the ImmunoSEQ Assay (Adaptive Biotechnologies). Concerning the study's data processing: TCRB rearrangements, read counts, read proportions and gene usage were exported through the ImmunoSEQ Analyzer platform. T-cell clonality was calculated on productive rearrangements as 1 minus Pielou's evenness. In the clonal space homeostasis analysis, clonotypes were grouped as rare, small, medium, large or hyperexpanded (0.01 to 1 of the repertoire). TCR productive clonality was compared across immune clusters C1, C2 and C3 using the Wilcoxon rank sum test. The immuneACCESS repertoire file appears here via TCRdb, limited to in-frame rearrangements. These files lack a portion of the clones; in checked studies, under half of the deficit traces to unresolved V genes, and the cause of the others is not known. V, J and clone size are taken as reported in that table, and D and trimming were inferred from the DNA itself. The sample table shows roughly 10,000 clones, and over 55% are seen once. The biggest ten clones account for roughly 18% of the sample.

The specimens were post-treatment primary, local recurrence and metastasis tumors obtained from patients with a poor prognosis. The sequencing sample was made of osteosarcoma tumor tissue from the lung. The TCR was taken from a human donor with osteosarcoma. The rearrangement joined TRBV11-3 to TRBJ2-3, with TRBD2 as a weak D call on 5 bases. The DNA is TGTGCCAGCAGCTTCACCGGGAAGACAGATACGCAGTATTTT. Protein translation: CASSFTGKTDTQYF. Where the CDR3 stops, the reference TRBV11-3 and TRBJ2-3 genes take over; the full variable domain is EAGVVQSPRYKIIEKKQPVAFWCNPISGHNTLYWYLQNLGQGPELLIRYENEEAVDDSQLPKDRFSAERLKGVDSTLKIQPAELGDSAVYLCASSFTGKTDTQYFGPGTRLTVL.